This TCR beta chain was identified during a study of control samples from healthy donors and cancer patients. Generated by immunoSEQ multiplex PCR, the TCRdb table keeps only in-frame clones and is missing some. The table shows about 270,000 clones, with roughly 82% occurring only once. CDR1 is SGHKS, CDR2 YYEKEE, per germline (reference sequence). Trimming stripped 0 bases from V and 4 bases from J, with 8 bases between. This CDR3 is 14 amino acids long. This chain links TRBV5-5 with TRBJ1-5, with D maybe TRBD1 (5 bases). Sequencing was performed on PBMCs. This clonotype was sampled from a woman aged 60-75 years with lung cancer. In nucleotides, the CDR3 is TGTGCCAGCAGCTTGGCGCAGGGAAATCAGCCCCAGCATTTT. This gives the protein CASSLAQGNQPQHF.